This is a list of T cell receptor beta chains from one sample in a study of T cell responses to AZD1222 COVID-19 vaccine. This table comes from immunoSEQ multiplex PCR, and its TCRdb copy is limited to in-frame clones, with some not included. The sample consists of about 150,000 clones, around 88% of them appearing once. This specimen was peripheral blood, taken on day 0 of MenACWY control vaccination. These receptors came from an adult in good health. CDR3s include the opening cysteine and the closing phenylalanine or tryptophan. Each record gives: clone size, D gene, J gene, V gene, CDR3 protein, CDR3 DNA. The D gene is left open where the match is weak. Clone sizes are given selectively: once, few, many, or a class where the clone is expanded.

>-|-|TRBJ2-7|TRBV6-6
CASSYSMAYEQYF
TGTGCCAGCAGTTACTCGATGGCCTACGAGCAGTACTTC
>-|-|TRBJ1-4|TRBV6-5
CASSYIQGGGGEKLFF
TGTGCCAGCAGTTACATACAGGGAGGCGGGGGCGAAAAACTGTTTTTT
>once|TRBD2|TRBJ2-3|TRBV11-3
CASSSGTSGASTDTQYF
TGTGCCAGCAGCTCTGGGACTAGCGGAGCTAGCACAGATACGCAGTATTTT
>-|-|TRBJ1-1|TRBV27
CASSLRGVYEAFF
TGTGCCAGCAGTTTAAGGGGGGTTTACGAAGCTTTCTTT
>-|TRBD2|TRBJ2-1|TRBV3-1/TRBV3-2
CASSPFSGTSVLNEQFF
TGTGCCAGCAGCCCTTTTTCCGGGACTAGCGTTCTAAATGAGCAGTTCTTC
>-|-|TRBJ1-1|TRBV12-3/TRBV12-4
CASSLSMNTEAFF
TGTGCCAGCAGTTTAAGTATGAACACTGAAGCTTTCTTT
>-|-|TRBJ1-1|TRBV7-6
CASSARGLKKPEAFF
TGTGCCAGCAGCGCACGGGGACTCAAGAAACCTGAAGCTTTCTTT
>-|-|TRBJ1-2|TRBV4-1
CASSQEGRTAGIYGYTF
TGCGCCAGCAGCCAAGAAGGTAGGACGGCGGGTATCTATGGCTACACCTTC
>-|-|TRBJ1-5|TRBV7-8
CASSSDGNQPQHF
TGTGCCAGCAGCTCGGACGGCAATCAGCCCCAGCATTTT
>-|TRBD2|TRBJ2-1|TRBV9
CASSAPRLAGGLHNEQFF
TGTGCCAGCAGCGCCCCCCGACTAGCGGGGGGGCTCCACAATGAGCAGTTCTTC
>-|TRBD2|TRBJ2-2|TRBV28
CAILAGGYTGELFF
TGTGCCATCCTAGCGGGAGGATACACCGGGGAGCTGTTTTTT
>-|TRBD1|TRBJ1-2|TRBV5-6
CASSKLVGEQGAYGYTF
TGTGCCAGCAGCAAACTTGTGGGGGAACAGGGGGCCTATGGCTACACCTTC
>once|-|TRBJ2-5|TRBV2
CASGRETQYF
TGTGCCAGCGGAAGGGAGACCCAGTACTTC
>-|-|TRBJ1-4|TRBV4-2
CASSQVGGRDEKLFF
TGTGCCAGCAGCCAAGTAGGGGGGCGGGATGAAAAACTGTTTTTT
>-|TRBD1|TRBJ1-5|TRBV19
CASRVTGEGNQPQHF
TGTGCCAGTAGAGTGACAGGGGAAGGCAATCAGCCCCAGCATTTT
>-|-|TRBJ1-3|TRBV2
CASCMASGNTIYF
TGTGCCAGCTGCATGGCCTCTGGAAACACCATATATTTT
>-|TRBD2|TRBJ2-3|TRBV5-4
CASSSGARASTDTQYF
TGTGCCAGCAGTAGCGGGGCGAGAGCTAGCACAGATACGCAGTATTTT
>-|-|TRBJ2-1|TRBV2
CASSNSASSYNEQFF
TGTGCCAGCTCTAATAGCGCTAGCTCCTACAATGAGCAGTTCTTC
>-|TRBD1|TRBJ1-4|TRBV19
CASTPLDRVGEKLFF
TGTGCCAGTACCCCGCTGGACAGGGTTGGCGAAAAACTGTTTTTT
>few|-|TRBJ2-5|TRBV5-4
CASSLAGRAQETQYF
TGTGCCAGCAGCTTGGCCGGGCGGGCACAAGAGACCCAGTACTTC
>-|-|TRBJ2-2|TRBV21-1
CASWPSFPIQGDINQGWSGELFF
TGTGCCAGCTGGCCTTCGTTCCCAATTCAGGGGGATATCAATCAAGGATGGTCCGGGGAGCTGTTTTTT
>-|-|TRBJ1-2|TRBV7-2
CASSLGQEFGGYTF
TGTGCCAGCAGCTTAGGGCAGGAATTTGGTGGCTACACCTTC
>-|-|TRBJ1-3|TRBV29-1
CSVHRDHSGNTIYF
TGCAGCGTACACAGGGACCACTCTGGAAACACCATATATTTT
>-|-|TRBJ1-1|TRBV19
CASSHRSPGAEAFF
TGTGCCAGTAGTCATCGGTCACCCGGGGCTGAAGCTTTCTTT
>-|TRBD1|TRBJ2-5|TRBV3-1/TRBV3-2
CASDRDRGLGETQYF
TGTGCCAGCGACCGGGACAGGGGGCTCGGAGAGACCCAGTACTTC
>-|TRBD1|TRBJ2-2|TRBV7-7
CASSPRQGANTGELFF
TGTGCTAGCAGCCCTCGACAGGGGGCGAACACCGGGGAGCTGTTTTTT
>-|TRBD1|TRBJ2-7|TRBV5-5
CASNRQGFYEQYF
TGTGCCAGCAACCGACAGGGTTTCTACGAGCAGTACTTC
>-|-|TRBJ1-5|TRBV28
CASSSRSNQPQHF
TGTGCCAGCAGTTCGAGGTCAAATCAGCCCCAGCATTTT
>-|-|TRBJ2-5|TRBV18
CASSRQETQYF
TGTGCCAGCTCACGGCAAGAGACCCAGTACTTC
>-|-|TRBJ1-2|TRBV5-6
CASSLRGTTRLGSGYTF
TGTGCCAGCAGCTTGAGGGGGACAACTAGACTTGGTTCGGGCTACACCTTC
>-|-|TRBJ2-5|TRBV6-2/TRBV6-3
CASSYGGEETQYF
TGTGCCAGCAGTTATGGTGGGGAAGAGACCCAGTACTTC
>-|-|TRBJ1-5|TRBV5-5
CASSLVSSNQPQHF
TGTGCCAGCAGCTTGGTCAGTAGCAATCAGCCCCAGCATTTT
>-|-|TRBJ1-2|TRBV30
CAWRAWGDGYGYTF
TGTGCCTGGAGGGCTTGGGGGGACGGGTATGGCTACACCTTC
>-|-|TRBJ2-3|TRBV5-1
CASSLTTRLGTDTQYF
TGCGCCAGCAGCTTAACTACCCGCCTGGGCACAGATACGCAGTATTTT